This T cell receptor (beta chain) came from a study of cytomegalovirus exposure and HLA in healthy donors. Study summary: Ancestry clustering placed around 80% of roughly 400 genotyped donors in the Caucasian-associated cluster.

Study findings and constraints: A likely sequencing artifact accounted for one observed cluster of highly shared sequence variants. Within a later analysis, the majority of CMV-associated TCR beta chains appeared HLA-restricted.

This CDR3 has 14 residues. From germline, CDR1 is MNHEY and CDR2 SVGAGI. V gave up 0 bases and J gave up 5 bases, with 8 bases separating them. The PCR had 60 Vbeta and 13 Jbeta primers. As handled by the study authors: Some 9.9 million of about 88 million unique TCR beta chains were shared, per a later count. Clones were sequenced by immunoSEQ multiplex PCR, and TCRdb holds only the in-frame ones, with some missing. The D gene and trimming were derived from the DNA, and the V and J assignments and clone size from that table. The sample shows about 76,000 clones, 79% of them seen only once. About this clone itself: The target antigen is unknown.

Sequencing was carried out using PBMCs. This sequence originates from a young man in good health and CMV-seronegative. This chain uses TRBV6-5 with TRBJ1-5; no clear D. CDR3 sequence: CASSYSTDDQPQHF. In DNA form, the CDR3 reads TGTGCCAGCAGTTACTCTACAGATGATCAGCCCCAGCATTTT.